This record concerns one T cell receptor (beta chain) sequence. Only in-frame clones appear in the TCRdb table, and some are missing; sequencing was by immunoSEQ multiplex PCR. Of 350,000 or so clones listed, more than 90% are singletons. Germline values: CDR1 LGHNA, CDR2 YNFKEQ. The length of the CDR3 is 15 residues. With 3 bases removed from V and 8 bases from J, the gap between germline ends came to 16 bases. The age range of participants was about 18 to 89 years, with residence in roughly 25 US areas. Recovery among Cohort 3 donors was established by two negative PCRs, clearance, or symptom resolution. These data originate in a study of blood T cell repertoires in COVID-19.

The gene calls are TRBV4-2 and TRBJ1-4; D may be TRBD1 (5 bases). Material for sequencing was PBMCs or T cells enriched from blood (not recorded which). The origin of this receptor is a woman aged 30 to 39 who had recovered from COVID-19. In nucleotides, the CDR3 is TGTGCCAGCAGCCAGGGGACTAGCGGGGTCGAAAAACTGTTTTTT. Protein product: CASSQGTSGVEKLFF.